The 21 T cell receptor beta chains presented below share a single source sample, sequenced in a study of Tregs in tolerant kidney transplant recipients. Related graft donors supplied nonmyeloablative bone marrow transplants, and mixed chimerism was transient. Data came from immunoSEQ multiplex PCR; TCRdb stores just in-frame clones and leaves some out. In the table there are 84,000 or so clones, more than 85% of which are singletons. This specimen consisted of CD4+ T cells from blood (PBMCs), obtained 12 months after the transplant. These receptors were collected from a human patient who received a combined kidney and bone marrow transplant. Some T cells may be provided by the graft donor.

The chain has TRBV18 and TRBJ2-5, with 15 bases fitting TRBD2. The length of the CDR3 is 17 residues. Germline V gene sequence: CDR1 KGHSH, CDR2 LQKENI. V shed 3 bases, J shed 5 bases, and the junction held 7 bases outside the gene matches. The CDR3 sequence is CASSPRTSGGADETQYF. The CDR3 bases are TGTGCCAGCTCACCCAGGACTAGCGGGGGGGCCGACGAGACCCAGTACTTC.

This clone turned up a few times. The chain links TRBV7-3 to TRBJ2-5; 11 bases are shared with TRBD2. From germline, CDR1 is SGHTA and CDR2 FQGTGA. This CDR3 has 17 amino acids. J lost 4 bases, V lost 1 base, and 8 bases had no gene match. CDR3 amino acids: CASSLNLAGGPGETQYF. In DNA, the CDR3 is TGTGCCAGCAGCTTAAACTTAGCGGGAGGGCCGGGAGAGACCCAGTACTTC.

The chain uses TRBV7-3 and TRBJ1-2; 8 nucleotides align to TRBD1. Germline V gene data show CDR1 as SGHTA and CDR2 as FQGTGA. The trim removed 2 bases at V and 5 bases at J, leaving 7 bases unmatched. The length of the CDR3 is 15 residues. The CDR3 reads CASSLDPTGAYGYTF. DNA of the CDR3: TGTGCCAGCAGCTTAGATCCGACAGGGGCGTATGGCTACACCTTC.

CDR3 bases: TGTGCCAGCACCGGGGTCTCGGAGACCCAGTACTTC. Translation gives CASTGVSETQYF. The gene calls are TRBV5-6 and TRBJ2-5, with D possibly TRBD2 on 5 matching bases. Germline values: CDR1 SGHDT, CDR2 YYEEEE. This CDR3 region has 12 residues. Trimming shortened V by 6 bases and J by 5 bases, and 11 bases separated the two germline ends.

The chain combines TRBV4-3 with TRBJ2-7; a weak D match, TRBD2 (6 bases). The ends were cut back, 0 bases at V and 2 bases at J, with 11 bases in the middle. This CDR3 contains 15 residues. In germline, CDR1 is LGHNA, CDR2 YSLEER. The CDR3, as DNA: TGCGCCAGCAGCCAAGACCGCGGGGCCGCCTACGAGCAGTACTTC. As protein: CASSQDRGAAYEQYF.

CDR3 coding DNA: TGTGCCAGCTCACCCGGGACTAGCGGGAGTAAGTACTTC. Protein sequence: CASSPGTSGSKYF. The V and J genes are TRBV18 and TRBJ2-7, with TRBD2 identical over 14 bases. Germline CDR1 is KGHSH and CDR2 is LQKENI. The CDR3 is made up of 13 amino acids. V dropped 3 bases and J dropped 11; count of bases not matched to a gene: 3. The full variable domain, in which reference TRBV18 and TRBJ2-7 provide the parts outside the CDR3, is NAGVMQNPRHLVRRRGQEARLRCSPMKGHSHVYWYRQLPEEGLKFMVYLQKENIIDESGMPKERFSAEFPKEGPSILRIQQVVRGDSAAYFCASSPGTSGSKYFGPGTRLTVT.

CDR3: CASSLDDSGYVYEQYF. The CDR3 coding sequence is TGTGCCAGCAGCTTAGATGACAGCGGGTATGTCTACGAGCAGTACTTC. The rearrangement joins TRBV11-2 to TRBJ2-7; D may be TRBD2 (6 bases). The V and J ends lost 0 bases and 3 bases respectively, with 15 bases between them. The CDR3 contains 16 residues. Per the germline V gene, CDR1 is SGHAT and CDR2 is FQNNGV.

This rearrangement joins TRBV4-3 to TRBJ1-2; D remains ambiguous. The germline V gene has CDR1 LGHNA and CDR2 YSLEER. The V gene lost 0 bases and the J gene lost 0 bases, with 5 bases spanning the gap. The CDR3 has 14 amino acids. The CDR3 coding sequence is TGCGCCAGCAGCCAAGATCGTCCTAACTATGGCTACACCTTC. Its translation: CASSQDRPNYGYTF.

This chain links TRBV14 with TRBJ2-7; 14 nucleotides line up with TRBD2. This CDR3 comprises 16 residues. With V trimmed by 6 bases and J by 6 bases, 10 bases remained unmatched. Germline assignment: CDR1 SGHDN and CDR2 FVKESK. CDR3 protein: CASSRLAGGEYCEQYF. As DNA, the CDR3 is TGTGCCAGCAGTCGACTAGCGGGAGGGGAATATTGCGAGCAGTACTTC.

The chain joins TRBV19 to TRBJ1-2, with 8 positions matching TRBD1. Germline CDR1 reads LNHDA; CDR2 reads SQIVND (reference sequence). This CDR3 region has 13 residues. J gave up 7 bases and V 7 bases, and 8 bases lay outside the gene matches. The CDR3 is CASTLDQGAGYTF. The CDR3 DNA is TGTGCCAGTACTCTAGACCAGGGGGCTGGCTACACCTTC.

This clone came up once. This sequence joins TRBV5-6 and TRBJ1-1; a possible D gene is TRBD1 (6 bases). The length of the CDR3 is 18 residues. Germline assignment: CDR1 SGHDT and CDR2 YYEEEE. The V and J ends lost 0 bases and 0 bases respectively, with 18 bases between them. CDR3 loop: CASSLERGARGMNTEAFF. The CDR3 DNA reads as TGTGCCAGCAGCTTGGAGCGGGGGGCGCGAGGGATGAACACTGAAGCTTTCTTT.

For this clone: The same CDR3 also results from other DNA sequences found in this sample. The rearrangement links TRBV15 to TRBJ2-2; 16 bases fit TRBD2. Trimming cost V 0 bases and J 5 bases; bases outside gene matches: 6. Germline V gives CDR1 LNHNV, CDR2 YYDKDF (reference sequence). The CDR3 loop spans 19 amino acids. The CDR3 is CATSRDRGLAGGLTGELFF. CDR3 in DNA: TGTGCCACCAGCAGAGATAGGGGACTAGCGGGGGGGCTGACCGGGGAGCTGTTTTTT.

The chain recombines TRBV18 with TRBJ1-2, with 7 bases aligning to TRBD1. Germline V gene data show CDR1 as KGHSH and CDR2 as LQKENI. V lost 0 bases, J lost 6 bases, and 1 base stayed unmatched. The CDR3 is made up of 13 amino acids. The DNA of the CDR3 is TGTGCCAGCTCACCACCGACAGGGAATGGCTACACCTTC. Translated, it gives CASSPPTGNGYTF.

This sequence joins TRBV29-1 and TRBJ2-7; 7 nucleotides align to TRBD1. V lost 7 bases and J lost 2; bases outside the gene matches: 8. Per germline, CDR1 SQVTM and CDR2 ANQGSEA. The CDR3 is made up of 13 amino acids. The CDR3 sequence is CSATDRATYEQYF. CDR3 nucleotides: TGCAGCGCTACTGACAGGGCTACCTACGAGCAGTACTTC.

The genes are TRBV5-1 and TRBJ1-2, with unresolved D. The germline V gene has CDR1 SGHRS and CDR2 YFSETQ. Trimming stripped 1 base from V and 1 base from J, with 11 bases between. The CDR3 length is 15 residues. The CDR3 coding sequence is TGCGCCAGCAGCTTGAGGGCCGGGGATAACTATGGCTACACCTTC. Amino acid sequence: CASSLRAGDNYGYTF.

The V and J genes are TRBV7-2 and TRBJ1-3; D is perhaps TRBD1 (5 bases). This CDR3 has 16 amino acids. V dropped 5 bases and J dropped 2 bases, with 16 bases sitting between them. Germline CDR1 is SGHTA and CDR2 is FQGNSA. The CDR3 DNA follows: TGTGCCAGCAGCCCTGGGGGGACGGTCCCTGGAAACACCATATATTTT. It codes for CASSPGGTVPGNTIYF.

The rearrangement uses TRBV11-2 and TRBJ2-1; TRBD2 agrees at 9 bases. Germline V gene data show CDR1 as SGHAT and CDR2 as FQNNGV. The length of the CDR3 is 15 residues. The J segment lost 10 bases and the V segment lost 5 bases, leaving 12 bases of the junction unmatched. The CDR3 sequence: CASSVRGLATGEQFF. DNA of the CDR3: TGTGCCAGCAGCGTACGGGGACTAGCTACAGGGGAGCAGTTCTTC.

The genes are TRBV4-3 and TRBJ1-6; 9 nucleotides align to TRBD1. The CDR3 runs 18 residues. Germline lookup yields CDR1 LGHNA and CDR2 YSLEER. J gave up 8 bases and V 1 base, and 12 bases lay outside the gene matches. CDR3 protein: CASSQAPLTGGNHSPLHF. CDR3 in DNA: TGCGCCAGCAGCCAAGCCCCCCTCACAGGGGGCAATCATTCACCCCTCCACTTT.

Comment on this clone: Other DNA sequences in this specimen translate into the identical CDR3. CDR3 nucleotides: TGCGCCAGCAGCCAACTGGACAGGGGGGATTCACCCCTCCACTTT. This gives the protein CASSQLDRGDSPLHF. The chain has TRBV4-3 and TRBJ1-6; 10 bases fit TRBD1. The V segment lost 2 bases and the J segment 8 bases; nucleotides outside the gene matches: 3. This CDR3 is 15 amino acids long. Germline CDR1 and CDR2: LGHNA and YSLEER.

J is TRBJ2-7 and V is TRBV5-1, with TRBD1 matching over 9 bases. The germline V gene encodes CDR1 SGHRS and CDR2 YFSETQ. The CDR3 contains 15 residues. J gave up 4 bases and V 3 bases, and 8 bases lay outside the gene matches. The CDR3 nucleotides read TGCGCCAGCAGCTGGGCCGGGACAGGGACATACGAGCAGTACTTC. It yields the protein CASSWAGTGTYEQYF.

This clone was observed once. The chain links TRBV7-3 to TRBJ1-2; 8 nucleotides line up with TRBD1. V shed 5 bases and J 9 bases; nucleotides not matched to a gene: 8. The CDR3 is 13 residues long. The germline CDR1 and CDR2 sequences are SGHTA and FQGTGA. This CDR3 reads CASSARQGFSYTF. DNA for the CDR3: TGTGCCAGCAGCGCAAGACAGGGGTTTAGCTACACCTTC.